This record looks at one T cell receptor beta chain sequence and its context. What it recognizes is unknown. The record originates from a study of shared clonotypes between healthy human individuals. Every subset had its genomic DNA shared out evenly among several immunoSEQ plates. The input for sorted-subset replicate PCRs was 200 to 250 ng DNA, some 30,000 T cell genomes. TCRdb keeps only in-frame clones here, not all; method: immunoSEQ multiplex PCR. The table records more than 550,000 clones, 92% of them present only once. Positively selected for CCR7, the CD45RO-negative cells used as naive CD8 cells excluded terminally differentiated effector memory CD45RA+ cells. Every contributor of samples was a Caucasian grown-up residing in Nashville, Tennessee. Study-wide points: It was observed that roughly 5.4% of naive CD4 clonotypes were shared across a handful of donors.

The specimen was naive CD8+ T cells sorted from blood. The TCR originated in a man aged 30 to 39 in good health.

CDR3 sequence reads: CASSQVHGSYEQFF. CDR3 nucleotides: TGTGCCAGCAGCCAGGTACACGGGAGCTATGAGCAGTTCTTC. The chain has TRBV14 and TRBJ2-1; D is perhaps TRBD2 (6 bases). This CDR3 spans 14 amino acids. Trimming took 3 bases from V and 8 from J, leaving 14 bases between them. Germline assignment: CDR1 SGHDN and CDR2 FVKESK.